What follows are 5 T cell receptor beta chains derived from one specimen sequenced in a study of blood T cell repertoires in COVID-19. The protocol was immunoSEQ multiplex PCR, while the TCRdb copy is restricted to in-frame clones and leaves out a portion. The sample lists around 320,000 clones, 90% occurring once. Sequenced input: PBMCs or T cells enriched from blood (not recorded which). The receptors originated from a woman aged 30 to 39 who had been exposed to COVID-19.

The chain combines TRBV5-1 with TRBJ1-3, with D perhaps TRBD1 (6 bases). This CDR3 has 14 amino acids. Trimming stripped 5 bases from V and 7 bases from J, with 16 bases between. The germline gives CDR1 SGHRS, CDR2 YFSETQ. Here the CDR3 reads CASRPGQPLNTIYF. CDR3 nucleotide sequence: TGCGCCAGCAGACCTGGACAGCCACTTAACACCATATATTTT.

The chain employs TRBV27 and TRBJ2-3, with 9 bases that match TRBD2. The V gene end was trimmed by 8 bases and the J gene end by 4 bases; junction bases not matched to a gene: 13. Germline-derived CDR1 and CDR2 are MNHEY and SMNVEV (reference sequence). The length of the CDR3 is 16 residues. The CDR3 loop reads CASCWGAGGPPDTQYF. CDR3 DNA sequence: TGTGCCAGCTGTTGGGGGGCGGGGGGGCCGCCAGATACGCAGTATTTT.

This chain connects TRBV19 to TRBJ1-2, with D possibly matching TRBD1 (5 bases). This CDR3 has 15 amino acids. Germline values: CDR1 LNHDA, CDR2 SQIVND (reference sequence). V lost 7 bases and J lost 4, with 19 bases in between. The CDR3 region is CASNGVPGGTYGYTF. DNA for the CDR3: TGTGCCAGTAATGGGGTACCTGGAGGGACCTATGGCTACACCTTC.

CDR3: CASSLGTSGPETQYF. Written as DNA, the CDR3 is TGTGCCAGCAGCTTAGGGACTAGCGGTCCAGAGACCCAGTACTTC. The chain is built from TRBV7-7 and TRBJ2-5; 10 positions agree with TRBD2. Germline V gene lookup returns CDR1 SSHAT and CDR2 FNYEAQ (reference sequence). CDR3 size: 15 residues. V was pared by 1 base and J by 4 bases, with 3 bases of the junction left unmatched.

CDR3 in amino acids: CASRGTGINYGYTF. In DNA, the CDR3 is TGTGCCAGCAGGGGGACAGGGATTAACTATGGCTACACCTTC. The chain uses TRBV6-5 and TRBJ1-2; TRBD1 matches at 9 bases. The ends lost 6 bases at V and 1 base at J; junction bases unmatched: 3. The CDR3 runs 14 residues. Germline-derived CDR1 and CDR2 are MNHEY and SVGAGI.